This TCR delta chain was obtained from a study of gamma-delta T cells after stem cell transplantation (TCRdb year 2016). Receptor libraries were prepared by RT-PCR. Sequencing took place on an Illumina MiSeq. TCRdb reanalyzed the public reads with the CATT caller, and identical DNA sequences were merged afterwards. For this sample the table gives around 2,700 delta-chain clones, of which 3.5% to 5% were detected only once. The top ten clonotypes cover roughly 15% of the sample. The CDR3, from cysteine to phenylalanine, totals 17 residues. Only the CDR3 portion is preserved as DNA: 51 bases, with reading frame beginning at the first base. Germline trimming amounts to 3 bases on V and 9 bases on J, with 12 as the count of junction bases outside the gene matches. CDR1 and CDR2, per the germline V gene, are GEAIGNYY and EKD. To note about this clone: What antigen it recognizes has not been identified. Within one base of it there is no much larger clone, and no base qualities were kept.

The receptor was derived from a human donor. It is not recorded whose cells these are; they may come from a transplant donor. The sample consisted of gamma-delta T cells. The chain uses TRDV2 and TRDJ3; 8 middle bases align to TRDD3. Read as DNA, the sequence is TGTGCCTGTGACCCGGCGGGGGATAAAAGGGCCACCCGACAGATGTTTTTC. Its translation reads: CACDPAGDKRATRQMFF.